This TCR beta chain is drawn from a study of T cell repertoires in cytomegalovirus infection. Findings and limits, study-wide: Accumulated public TCR beta family frequency recognized individuals carrying CMV together with the relevant HLA.

MiXCR, applied by TCRdb to the reads, yields one record per CDR3 protein. The sample holds hundreds of thousands of distinct CDR3 sequences, 35% seen once. Concerning this clonotype itself: The antigen is undetermined.

The TCR was taken from a human donor in good health (CMV status not recorded). Some clones in this sample may be carry-over from other donors' samples. The specimen was PBMCs.

The CDR3 sequence is CAISEDRRRDRGTYEQYF. The CDR3 DNA sequence: TGTGCCATCAGTGAGGACCGAAGAAGGGACAGGGGAACCTACGAGCAGTACTTC. The gene calls are TRBV10-3 and TRBJ2-7, with 10 nucleotides matching TRBD1. The CDR3 has 18 residues. Germline V CDR1 and CDR2: ENHRY, SYGVKD. J was trimmed by 2 bases and V by 2 bases; bases with no gene match: 12.